The rows below give T cell receptor beta chains drawn from one sample of a study of T cell responses to AZD1222 COVID-19 vaccine. The protocol was immunoSEQ multiplex PCR, while the TCRdb copy is restricted to in-frame clones and leaves out a portion. Here the sample spans approximately 64,000 clones, roughly 84% being singletons. Specimen: peripheral blood, collected on day 0 of AZD1222 vaccination. These receptors all come from an adult in good health. CDR3s include the opening cysteine and the closing phenylalanine or tryptophan.

J,V,length,CDR3
TRBJ1-5,TRBV4-1,16,CASSQAGPHLTGPQHF
TRBJ2-2,TRBV5-1,14,CASSLLAGTGELFF
TRBJ2-5,TRBV9,15,CASSAAQWAQETQYF
TRBJ2-1,TRBV5-1,17,CASSPQGSGEYNDEQFF
TRBJ1-1,TRBV7-9,14,CASSPSWGWTEVFF
TRBJ1-5,TRBV28,12,CASISSNQPQHF
TRBJ2-2,TRBV10-2,16,CASSVWQGDDAGELFF
TRBJ2-1,TRBV21-1,20,CASSKESRQGTPSSYNEQFF
TRBJ1-4,TRBV3-1/TRBV3-2,15,CASSPRDIGNEKLFF
TRBJ1-6,TRBV30,16,CAWRKGVYRDNSPLHF
TRBJ2-7,TRBV19,13,CASGQGAPGEQYF